This T cell receptor beta chain was recorded in a study of cytomegalovirus exposure and HLA in healthy donors. Notes on the study in general: A subsequent analysis found that TCR clusters from the first cohort also tended to co-occur in the 90 to 150 validation repertoires, with 90% to 95% of cluster scores above 0. Reportedly, diagnosis of cytomegalovirus status by the classifier showed high specificity and sensitivity.

Sequenced by immunoSEQ multiplex PCR; TCRdb stores in-frame clones only, minus some. Of some 67,000 clones listed, 94% were seen once; the top ten hold 1%. Unmatched junction bases numbered 4, after V lost 5 bases and J lost 2 bases. The CDR3 loop spans 15 amino acids. Looked up from germline, CDR1 is SGHAT and CDR2 is FQNNGV. Remarks on this clone: What it binds is unknown.

Material for sequencing was PBMCs. This TCR was sampled from a woman aged 18-29 years in good health and CMV-seronegative. This sequence joins TRBV11-2 and TRBJ2-2, with 8 bases matching TRBD1. This CDR3 is CASSGDRLNTGELFF. The CDR3 DNA reads as TGTGCCAGCAGCGGGGACAGGTTAAACACCGGGGAGCTGTTTTTT.